Given below is one T cell receptor beta chain in context. This record comes from a study of blood T cell repertoires in COVID-19. Assay: immunoSEQ multiplex PCR; the TCRdb copy retains only in-frame clones and omits some. The data hold a few hundred thousand clones, with around 88% observed a single time. J lost 7 bases, V lost 3 bases, and 3 bases had no gene match. Germline CDR1 and CDR2: SGHDT and YYEEEE. CDR3 length equals 14 residues. This receptor was identified in a woman in her twenties or thirties with COVID-19, enrolled during active disease. The J gene is TRBJ2-1, the V gene TRBV5-6; 11 bases are a match to TRBD1. What was sequenced was peripheral blood. The CDR3 sequence: CASSWGQGVNEQFF. The CDR3, as DNA: TGTGCCAGCAGCTGGGGACAGGGGGTGAATGAGCAGTTCTTC.